This T cell receptor (beta chain) originates from a study of monozygotic twins with inflammatory bowel disease. Turning to this clonotype: Its target is not known.

Findings and limits, study-wide: The existence of one strong signal or clonotype linked to IBD lacked support. Fewer clonotypes were shared with others by IBD patients than by healthy twins, especially with disease activity.

RNA in its total form was extracted from whole blood, and T cells were not sorted. The CDR3 is made up of 13 amino acids. CDR1 is MDHEN and CDR2 is SYDVKM in the germline V gene. TCRdb re-called the 5' RACE reads, yielding one record per CDR3 amino acid sequence without DNA. This sample's table has 300,000 to 400,000 distinct CDR3 sequences. Sequenced material: blood. V and J are TRBV28 and TRBJ2-2. This sequence originates from a human donor with ulcerative colitis or Crohn's disease, or a healthy co-twin of an affected twin (not recorded which). The CDR3 loop reads CASLEQSTGELFF. Variable domain in full (rest from reference TRBV28 and TRBJ2-2): DVKVTQSSRYLVKRTGEKVFLECVQDMDHENMFWYRQDPGLGLRLIYFSYDVKMKEKGDIPEGYSVSREKKERFSLILESASTNQTSMYLCASLEQSTGELFFGEGSRLTVL.